These T cell receptor beta chains were read from a single sample in a study of T cells in Graves' hyperthyroidism and ophthalmopathy. TCRdb independently ran MiXCR on the multiplex PCR reads; one entry per CDR3 protein. The table records under 300,000 distinct CDR3 sequences, about an eighth of them present only once. The sample consisted of blood. All receptors derive from a woman in her thirties with Graves' hyperthyroidism that later progressed to Graves' ophthalmopathy. The CDR3 runs from the conserved cysteine through the conserved F or W. D genes are given only for firm matches. Clone size is shown for a subset of rows, as once, few, many or a class of expanded clone.

J gene: TRBJ2-7
V gene: TRBV5-6
clone size: -
D gene: TRBD1
CDR3 protein: CASSYPGQGRHEQYF
CDR3 DNA: TGTGCCAGCAGCTACCCGGGACAGGGGAGGCACGAGCAGTACTTC

J gene: TRBJ2-1
V gene: TRBV7-9
clone size: many
D gene: -
CDR3 protein: CASSLARPYNEQFF
CDR3 DNA: TGTGCCAGCAGCTTAGCGCGGCCGTACAATGAGCAGTTCTTC

J gene: TRBJ1-2
V gene: TRBV10-3
clone size: many
D gene: -
CDR3 protein: CAISAGDGYTF
CDR3 DNA: TGTGCCATCAGTGCCGGGGATGGCTACACCTTC

J gene: TRBJ1-5
V gene: TRBV2
clone size: -
D gene: -
CDR3 protein: CASSNRDVDSNQPQHF
CDR3 DNA: TGTGCCAGCAGCAACCGGGACGTAGATAGCAATCAGCCCCAGCATTTT

J gene: TRBJ1-1
V gene: TRBV30
clone size: many
D gene: -
CDR3 protein: CAWSVGPSMNTEAFF
CDR3 DNA: TGTGCCTGGAGTGTGGGCCCGAGCATGAACACTGAAGCTTTCTTT

J gene: TRBJ1-2
V gene: TRBV10-2
clone size: -
D gene: -
CDR3 protein: CASSESSYGYTF
CDR3 DNA: TGCGCCAGCAGTGAGTCCAGCTATGGCTACACCTTC

J gene: TRBJ1-6
V gene: TRBV19
clone size: -
D gene: -
CDR3 protein: CASTGGDYNSPLHF
CDR3 DNA: TGTGCCAGTACGGGGGGCGACTATAATTCACCCCTCCACTTT

J gene: TRBJ2-4
V gene: TRBV19
clone size: few
D gene: -
CDR3 protein: CASRRVHDTDIQYF
CDR3 DNA: TGTGCCAGTAGGCGCGTGCACGATACGGACATTCAGTACTTC

J gene: TRBJ2-7
V gene: TRBV5-5
clone size: -
D gene: -
CDR3 protein: CASSLEQAYEQYF
CDR3 DNA: TGTGCCAGCAGCTTGGAACAGGCCTACGAGCAGTACTTC

J gene: TRBJ2-5
V gene: TRBV7-8
clone size: many
D gene: -
CDR3 protein: CASSLAEDPLWETQYF
CDR3 DNA: TGTGCCAGCAGCTTAGCGGAGGACCCTCTGTGGGAGACCCAGTACTTC

J gene: TRBJ2-5
V gene: TRBV20-1
clone size: -
D gene: -
CDR3 protein: CSASSASSAPWTRDQETQYF
CDR3 DNA: TGCAGTGCTAGTAGTGCCAGCAGCGCCCCCTGGACGAGGGACCAAGAGACCCAGTACTTC

J gene: TRBJ2-3
V gene: TRBV20-1
clone size: many
D gene: TRBD2
CDR3 protein: CSAQSGTSTDTQYF
CDR3 DNA: TGCAGTGCGCAGAGCGGGACTAGCACAGATACGCAGTATTTT

J gene: TRBJ2-7
V gene: TRBV6-6
clone size: many
D gene: TRBD1
CDR3 protein: CASSYTRDRGQYF
CDR3 DNA: TGTGCCAGCAGTTACACCCGGGACAGGGGGCAGTACTTC

J gene: TRBJ2-5
V gene: TRBV12-3/TRBV12-4
clone size: many
D gene: -
CDR3 protein: CASSIQSGTQIGETQYF
CDR3 DNA: TGTGCCAGCAGTATACAATCCGGGACTCAAATCGGGGAGACCCAGTACTTC

J gene: TRBJ2-1
V gene: TRBV5-5
clone size: few
D gene: -
CDR3 protein: CASTWRGTEANEQFF
CDR3 DNA: TGTGCCAGCACCTGGAGGGGGACGGAGGCCAATGAGCAGTTCTTC

J gene: TRBJ1-1
V gene: TRBV19
clone size: -
D gene: -
CDR3 protein: CASSWSNTEAFF
CDR3 DNA: TGTGCCAGTAGTTGGTCTAACACTGAAGCTTTCTTT

J gene: TRBJ1-1
V gene: TRBV7-9
clone size: many
D gene: TRBD1
CDR3 protein: CASSSGGVAEAFF
CDR3 DNA: TGTGCCAGCAGTTCAGGGGGGGTGGCTGAAGCTTTCTTT